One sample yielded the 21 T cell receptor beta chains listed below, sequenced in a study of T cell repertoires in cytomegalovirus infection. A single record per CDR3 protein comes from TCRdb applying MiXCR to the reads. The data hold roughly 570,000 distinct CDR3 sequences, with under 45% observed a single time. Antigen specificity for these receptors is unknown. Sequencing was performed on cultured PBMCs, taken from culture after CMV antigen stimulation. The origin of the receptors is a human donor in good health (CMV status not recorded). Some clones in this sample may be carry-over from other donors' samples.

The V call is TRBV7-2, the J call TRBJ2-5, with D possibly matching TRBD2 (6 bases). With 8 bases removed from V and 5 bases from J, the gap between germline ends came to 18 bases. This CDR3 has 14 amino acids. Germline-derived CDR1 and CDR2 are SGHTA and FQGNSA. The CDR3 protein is CASRGSRGFETQYF. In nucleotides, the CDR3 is TGTGCCAGCCGGGGGTCCCGAGGTTTTGAGACCCAGTACTTC.

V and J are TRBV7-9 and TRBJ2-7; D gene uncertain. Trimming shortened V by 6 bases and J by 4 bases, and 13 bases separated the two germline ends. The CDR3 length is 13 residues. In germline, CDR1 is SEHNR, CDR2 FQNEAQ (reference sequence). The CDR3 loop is CASSSRFGYEQYF. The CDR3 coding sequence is TGTGCCAGCAGTTCCCGCTTTGGGTACGAGCAGTACTTC. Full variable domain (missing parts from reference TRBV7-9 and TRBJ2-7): DTGVSQNPRHKITKRGQNVTFRCDPISEHNRLYWYRQTLGQGPEFLTYFQNEAQLEKSRLLSDRFSAERPKGSFSTLEIQRTEQGDSAMYLCASSSRFGYEQYFGPGTRLTVT.

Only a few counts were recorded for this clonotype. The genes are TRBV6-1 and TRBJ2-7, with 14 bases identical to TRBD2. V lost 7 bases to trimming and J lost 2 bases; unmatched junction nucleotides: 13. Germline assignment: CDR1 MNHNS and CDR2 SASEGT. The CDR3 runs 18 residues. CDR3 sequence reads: CASTRATSGGAYTYEQYF. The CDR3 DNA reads TGTGCCAGCACCCGCGCGACTAGCGGGGGGGCGTATACCTACGAGCAGTACTTC.

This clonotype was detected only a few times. The CDR3 is CASREKGGLSTDTQYF. DNA of the CDR3: TGTGCCAGCAGAGAGAAAGGGGGGCTGAGCACAGATACGCAGTATTTT. The V gene is TRBV12-3 or TRBV12-4, the J gene TRBJ2-3; D assignment may be TRBD1 or TRBD2 (6 bases each). The germline V and J ends were trimmed by 6 bases and 0 bases, with 16 bases remaining between them. This CDR3 has 16 amino acids.

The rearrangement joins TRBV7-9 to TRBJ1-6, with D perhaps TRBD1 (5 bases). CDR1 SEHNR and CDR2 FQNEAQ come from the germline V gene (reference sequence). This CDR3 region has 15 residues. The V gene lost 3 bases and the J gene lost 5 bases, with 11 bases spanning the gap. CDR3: CASSLLGADNSPLHF. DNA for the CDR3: TGTGCCAGCAGCTTGTTAGGGGCGGATAATTCACCCCTCCACTTT.

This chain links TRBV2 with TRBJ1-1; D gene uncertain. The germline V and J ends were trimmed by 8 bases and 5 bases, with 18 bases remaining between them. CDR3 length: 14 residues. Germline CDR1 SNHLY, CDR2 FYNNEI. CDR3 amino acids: CASDPLGYATEAFF. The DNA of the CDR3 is TGTGCCAGCGATCCTTTGGGGTATGCGACTGAAGCTTTCTTT. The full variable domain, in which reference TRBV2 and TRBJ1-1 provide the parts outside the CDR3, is EPEVTQTPSHQVTQMGQEVILRCVPISNHLYFYWYRQILGQKVEFLVSFYNNEISEKSEIFDDQFSVERPDGSNFTLKIRSTKLEDSAMYFCASDPLGYATEAFFGQGTRLTVV.

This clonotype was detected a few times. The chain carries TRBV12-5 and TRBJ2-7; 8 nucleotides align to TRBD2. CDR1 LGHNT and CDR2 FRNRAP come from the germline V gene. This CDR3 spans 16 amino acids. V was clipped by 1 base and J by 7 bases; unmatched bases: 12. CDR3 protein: CASGLDPGLGGREQYF. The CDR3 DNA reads TGTGCTAGTGGTTTGGACCCGGGACTAGGAGGTAGGGAGCAGTACTTC.

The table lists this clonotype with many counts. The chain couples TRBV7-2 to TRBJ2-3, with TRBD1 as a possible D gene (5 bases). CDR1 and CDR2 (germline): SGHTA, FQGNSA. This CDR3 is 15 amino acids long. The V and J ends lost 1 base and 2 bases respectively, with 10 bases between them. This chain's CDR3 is CASSLGRVNTDTQYF. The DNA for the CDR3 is TGTGCCAGCAGCTTAGGCAGGGTCAACACAGATACGCAGTATTTT.

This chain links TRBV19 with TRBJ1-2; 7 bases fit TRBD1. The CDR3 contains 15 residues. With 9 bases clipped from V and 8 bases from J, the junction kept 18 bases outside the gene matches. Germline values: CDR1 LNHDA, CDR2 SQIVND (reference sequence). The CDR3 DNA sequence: TGTGCCAGCCGGACAGGATCGACCCTAACTTTCGGCTACACCTTC. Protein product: CASRTGSTLTFGYTF.

The CDR3 spells CASSPDPGWNEQFF. The DNA for the CDR3 is TGTGCCAGCAGTCCCGACCCCGGTTGGAATGAGCAGTTCTTC. V usage is TRBV6-2 or TRBV6-3 and J usage is TRBJ2-1; the D is unclear. The V end lost 5 bases, the J end lost 7 bases, and 15 bases lay between the germline ends. The CDR3 sequence is 14 residues long. Germline values: CDR1 MNHEY, CDR2 SVGEGT.

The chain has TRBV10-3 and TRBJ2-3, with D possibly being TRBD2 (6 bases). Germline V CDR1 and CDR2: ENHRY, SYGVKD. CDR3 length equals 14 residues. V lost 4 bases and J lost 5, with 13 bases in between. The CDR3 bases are TGTGCCATCAGTGGGGACTCGGGAGAAGATACGCAGTATTTT. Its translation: CAISGDSGEDTQYF.

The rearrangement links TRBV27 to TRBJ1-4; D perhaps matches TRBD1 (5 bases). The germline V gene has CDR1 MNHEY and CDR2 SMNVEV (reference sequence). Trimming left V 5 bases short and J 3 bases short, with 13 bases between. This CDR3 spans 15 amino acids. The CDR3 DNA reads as TGTGCCAGCAGTGATACTCTGGGGGCTAATGAAAAACTGTTTTTT. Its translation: CASSDTLGANEKLFF.

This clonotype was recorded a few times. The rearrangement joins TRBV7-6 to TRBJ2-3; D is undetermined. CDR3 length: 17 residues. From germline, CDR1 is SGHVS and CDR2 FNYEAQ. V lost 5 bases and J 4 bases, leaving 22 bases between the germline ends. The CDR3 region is CASSPWLDPRAADTQYF. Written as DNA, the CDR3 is TGTGCCAGCAGCCCGTGGCTGGACCCTAGGGCCGCAGATACGCAGTATTTT.

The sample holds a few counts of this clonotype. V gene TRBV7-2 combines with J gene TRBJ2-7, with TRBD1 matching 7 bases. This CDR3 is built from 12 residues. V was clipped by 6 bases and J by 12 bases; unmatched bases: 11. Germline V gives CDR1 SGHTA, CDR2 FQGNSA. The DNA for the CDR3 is TGTGCCAGCAGGACGACAGGGCGGAGGCTGTACTTC. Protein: CASRTTGRRLYF.

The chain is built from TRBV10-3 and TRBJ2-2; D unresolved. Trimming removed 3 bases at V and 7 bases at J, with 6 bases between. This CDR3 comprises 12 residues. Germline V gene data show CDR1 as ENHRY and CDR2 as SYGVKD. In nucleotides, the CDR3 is TGTGCCATCAGTGAAGCAGACGGGGAGCTGTTTTTT. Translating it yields CAISEADGELFF.

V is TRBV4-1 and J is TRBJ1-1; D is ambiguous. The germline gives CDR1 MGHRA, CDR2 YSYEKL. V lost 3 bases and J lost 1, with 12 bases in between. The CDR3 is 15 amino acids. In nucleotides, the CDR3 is TGCGCCAGCAGCCATGGGCCCAGCCAGAACACTGAAGCTTTCTTT. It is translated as CASSHGPSQNTEAFF.

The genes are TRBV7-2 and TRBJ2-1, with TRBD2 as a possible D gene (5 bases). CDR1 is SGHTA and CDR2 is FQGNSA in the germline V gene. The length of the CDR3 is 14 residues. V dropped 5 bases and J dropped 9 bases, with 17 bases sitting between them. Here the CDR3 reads CASSPSSINAEQFF. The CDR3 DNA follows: TGTGCCAGCAGCCCTAGCTCAATCAACGCTGAGCAGTTCTTC. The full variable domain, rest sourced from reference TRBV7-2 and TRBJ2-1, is GAGVSQSPSNKVTEKGKDVELRCDPISGHTALYWYRQSLGQGLEFLIYFQGNSAPDKSGLPSDRFSAERTGGSVSTLTIQRTQQEDSAVYLCASSPSSINAEQFFGPGTRLTVL.

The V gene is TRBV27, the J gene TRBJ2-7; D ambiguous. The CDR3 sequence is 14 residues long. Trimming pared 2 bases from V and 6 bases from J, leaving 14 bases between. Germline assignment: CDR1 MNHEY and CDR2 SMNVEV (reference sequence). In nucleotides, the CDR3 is TGTGCCAGCAGTTTAACGACCTCTTTCCGCGAGCAGTACTTC. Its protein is CASSLTTSFREQYF.

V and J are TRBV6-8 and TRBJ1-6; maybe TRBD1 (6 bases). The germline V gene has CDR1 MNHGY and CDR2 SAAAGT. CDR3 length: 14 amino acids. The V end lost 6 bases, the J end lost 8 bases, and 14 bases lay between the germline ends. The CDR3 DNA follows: TGTGCCAGCAGGGCAGGGGCTAATGATTCACCCCTCCACTTT. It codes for CASRAGANDSPLHF.

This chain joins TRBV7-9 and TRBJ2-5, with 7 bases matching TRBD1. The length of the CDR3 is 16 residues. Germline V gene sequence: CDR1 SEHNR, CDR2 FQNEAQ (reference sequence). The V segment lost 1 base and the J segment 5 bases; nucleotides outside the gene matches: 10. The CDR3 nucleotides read TGTGCCAGCAGCTTAGATGACAGGGCCGATGGGGAGACCCAGTACTTC. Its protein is CASSLDDRADGETQYF.

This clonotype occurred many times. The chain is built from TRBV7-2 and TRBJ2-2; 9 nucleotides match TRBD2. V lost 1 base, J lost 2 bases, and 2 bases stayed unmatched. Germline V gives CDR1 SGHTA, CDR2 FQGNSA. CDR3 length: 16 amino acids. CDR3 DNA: TGTGCCAGCAGCTTAGTGCTAGCGGGAAACACCGGGGAGCTGTTTTTT. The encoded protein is CASSLVLAGNTGELFF.